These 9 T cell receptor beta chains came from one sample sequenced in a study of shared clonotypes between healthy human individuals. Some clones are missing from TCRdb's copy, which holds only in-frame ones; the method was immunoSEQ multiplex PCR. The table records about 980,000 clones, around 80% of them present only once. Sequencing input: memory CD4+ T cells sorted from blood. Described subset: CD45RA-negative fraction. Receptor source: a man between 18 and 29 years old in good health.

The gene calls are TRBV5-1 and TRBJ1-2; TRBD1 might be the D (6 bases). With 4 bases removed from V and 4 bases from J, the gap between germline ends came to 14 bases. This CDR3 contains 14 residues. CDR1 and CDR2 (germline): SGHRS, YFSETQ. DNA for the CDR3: TGCGCCAGCAGCCCGGACAGACCCTTCTATGGCTACACCTTC. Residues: CASSPDRPFYGYTF.

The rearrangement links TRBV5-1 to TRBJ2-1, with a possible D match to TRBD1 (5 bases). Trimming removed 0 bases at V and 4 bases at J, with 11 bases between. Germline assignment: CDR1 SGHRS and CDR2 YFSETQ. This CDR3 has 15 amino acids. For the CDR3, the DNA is TGCGCCAGCAGCTTGGCGGTGGGGCCTTACAATGAGCAGTTCTTC. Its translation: CASSLAVGPYNEQFF.

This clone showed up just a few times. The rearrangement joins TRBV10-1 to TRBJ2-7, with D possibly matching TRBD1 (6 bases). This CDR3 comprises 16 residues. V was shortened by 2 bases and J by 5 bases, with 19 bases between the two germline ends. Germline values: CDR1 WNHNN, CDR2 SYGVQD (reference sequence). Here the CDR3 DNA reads TGCGCCAGCAGTGAGGAGGGACACCCCCTACAAAACGAGCAGTACTTC. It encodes CASSEEGHPLQNEQYF.

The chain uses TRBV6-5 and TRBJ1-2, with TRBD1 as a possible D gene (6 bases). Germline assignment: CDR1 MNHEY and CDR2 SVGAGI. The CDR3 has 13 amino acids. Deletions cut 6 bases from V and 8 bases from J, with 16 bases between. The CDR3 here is CASSSDRSRGYTF. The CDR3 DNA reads TGTGCCAGCAGCTCCGACAGGTCTCGGGGCTACACCTTC.

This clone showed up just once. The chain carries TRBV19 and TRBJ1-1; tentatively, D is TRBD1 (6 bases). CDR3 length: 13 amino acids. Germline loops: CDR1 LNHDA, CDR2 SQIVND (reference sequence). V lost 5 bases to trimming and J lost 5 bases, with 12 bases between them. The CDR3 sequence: CASSDVGGTEAFF. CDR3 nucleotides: TGTGCCAGTAGTGACGTAGGGGGTACTGAAGCTTTCTTT.

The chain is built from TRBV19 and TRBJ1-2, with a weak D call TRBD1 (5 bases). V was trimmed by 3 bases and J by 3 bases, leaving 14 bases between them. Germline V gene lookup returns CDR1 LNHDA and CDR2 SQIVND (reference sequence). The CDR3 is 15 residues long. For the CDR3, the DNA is TGTGCCAGTAGTATGACAGAGCCTCGGTACTATGGCTACACCTTC. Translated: CASSMTEPRYYGYTF.

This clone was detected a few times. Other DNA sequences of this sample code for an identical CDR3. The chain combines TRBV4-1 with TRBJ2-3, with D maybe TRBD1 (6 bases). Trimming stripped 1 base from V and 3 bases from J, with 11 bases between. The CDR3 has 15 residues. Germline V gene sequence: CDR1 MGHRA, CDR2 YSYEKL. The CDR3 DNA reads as TGCGCCAGCAGCCAAGGCAGGGGCCCTACAGATACGCAGTATTTT. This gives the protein CASSQGRGPTDTQYF.

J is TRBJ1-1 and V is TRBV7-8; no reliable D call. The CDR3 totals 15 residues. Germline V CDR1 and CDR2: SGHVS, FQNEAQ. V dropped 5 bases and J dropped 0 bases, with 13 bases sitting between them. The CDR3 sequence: CASSRLVSVNTEAFF. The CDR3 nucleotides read TGTGCCAGCAGCCGCCTAGTCAGTGTGAACACTGAAGCTTTCTTT.

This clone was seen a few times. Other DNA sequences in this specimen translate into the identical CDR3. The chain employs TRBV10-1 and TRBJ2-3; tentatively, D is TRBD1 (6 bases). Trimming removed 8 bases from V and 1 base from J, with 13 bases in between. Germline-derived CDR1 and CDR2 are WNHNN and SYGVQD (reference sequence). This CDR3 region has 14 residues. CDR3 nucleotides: TGCGCCAGCGGAACAGGGTTCGGCACAGATACGCAGTATTTT. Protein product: CASGTGFGTDTQYF.